Shown below are 11 T cell receptor beta chains from a single sample sequenced in a study of OX40 agonist ivuxolimab in advanced cancers. Sequencing was performed with immunoSEQ multiplex PCR; in TCRdb, only in-frame clones are kept and a portion is missing. The sample lists 25,000 to 30,000 clones, 80% to 90% occurring once. The sequencing here drew on CD4+ or CD8+ T cells sorted from blood, taken in a trial of the OX40 agonist ivuxolimab. The receptors were sampled from an adult with an advanced solid tumor such as melanoma, head and neck, liver or kidney cancer.

This chain's CDR3 is CASTLWGLAGVSTDTQYF. CDR3 DNA: TGTGCCAGCACCCTGTGGGGGTTAGCGGGAGTCAGCACAGATACGCAGTATTTT. The rearrangement joins TRBV11-2 to TRBJ2-3; 9 positions agree with TRBD2. With 7 bases clipped from V and 0 bases from J, the junction kept 14 bases outside the gene matches. Germline loops: CDR1 SGHAT, CDR2 FQNNGV. CDR3 length: 18 amino acids.

V gene TRBV27 combines with J gene TRBJ2-3; TRBD1 matches at 8 bases. V dropped 3 bases and J dropped 4; count of bases not matched to a gene: 9. This CDR3 contains 16 residues. Germline V lookup: CDR1 MNHEY, CDR2 SMNVEV (reference sequence). CDR3 sequence reads: CASSFWQGADADTQYF. The CDR3 DNA sequence: TGTGCCAGCAGTTTCTGGCAGGGGGCTGATGCAGATACGCAGTATTTT.

This chain links TRBV2 with TRBJ2-1; D is tentatively TRBD1 or TRBD2 (5 bases each). Germline CDR1 is SNHLY and CDR2 is FYNNEI. Trimming cost V 10 bases and J 0 bases, with 31 bases left between them. The CDR3 extends over 20 amino acids. The CDR3 here is CAIDGGRRGATSSSYNEQFF. The CDR3 coding sequence is TGTGCCATCGATGGGGGAAGGCGTGGGGCCACCTCGAGCTCCTACAATGAGCAGTTCTTC.

This clone was seen just once. V gene TRBV5-1 combines with J gene TRBJ1-2; D uncertain. CDR3 length: 17 residues. Trimming left V 1 base short and J 0 bases short, with 16 bases between. Germline V gene lookup returns CDR1 SGHRS and CDR2 YFSETQ. Here the CDR3 reads CASSLNSPIQANYGYTF. In DNA, the CDR3 is TGCGCCAGCAGCTTGAACAGCCCCATTCAGGCTAACTATGGCTACACCTTC.

J is TRBJ2-3 and V is TRBV7-9; D not resolved. The CDR3 length is 15 residues. CDR1 and CDR2 (germline): SEHNR, FQNEAQ (reference sequence). The V and J ends lost 1 base and 2 bases respectively, with 10 bases between them. The chain's CDR3 is CASSLGGRYTDTQYF. CDR3 sequence (DNA): TGTGCCAGCAGCTTAGGAGGCAGATACACAGATACGCAGTATTTT.

A few counts support this clone. The chain has TRBV14 and TRBJ1-6, with D unclear. Trimming stripped 1 base from V and 7 bases from J, with 5 bases between. The CDR3 extends over 13 amino acids. Germline CDR1 is SGHDN and CDR2 is FVKESK. DNA of the CDR3: TGTGCCAGCAGCCAAGTGCCAAATTCACCCCTCCACTTT. Translating gives CASSQVPNSPLHF.

The rearrangement joins TRBV2 to TRBJ1-2; no clear D gene. This CDR3 is built from 11 residues. Germline V gene data show CDR1 as SNHLY and CDR2 as FYNNEI. V was shortened by 8 bases and J by 6 bases, with 10 bases between the two germline ends. CDR3 in amino acids: CASPAWDGYTF. The CDR3 coding sequence is TGTGCCAGCCCGGCGTGGGATGGCTACACCTTC.

J is TRBJ2-7 and V is TRBV2; D tentatively reads TRBD1 or TRBD2 (5 bases each). The CDR3 runs 16 residues. The V gene's germline CDR1 is SNHLY and CDR2 FYNNEI. Between the trimmed V and J ends, which lost 3 bases and 1 base, there was a span of 16 bases. This CDR3 is CASSDRDGKGSYEQYF. CDR3 bases: TGTGCCAGCAGTGATCGGGACGGCAAAGGGTCCTACGAGCAGTACTTC.

The CDR3 DNA follows: TGTGCCAGCAGCGGATCCCCAGGGACCGGGGAGCTGTTTTTT. This codes for CASSGSPGTGELFF. The chain uses TRBV9 and TRBJ2-2; D perhaps matches TRBD1 (5 bases). V shed 3 bases and J shed 5 bases, with 11 bases lying between them. Germline lookup yields CDR1 SGDLS and CDR2 YYNGEE. The CDR3 is made up of 14 amino acids.

The chain is built from TRBV30 and TRBJ1-2; maybe TRBD1 (6 bases). From germline, CDR1 is GTSNPN and CDR2 SVGIG (reference sequence). Trimming removed 7 bases at V and 2 bases at J, with 14 bases between. This CDR3 spans 13 amino acids. CDR3 sequence reads: CALKEGGNYGYTF. CDR3 sequence (DNA): TGTGCCTTGAAGGAGGGGGGGAACTATGGCTACACCTTC.

The chain employs TRBV29-1 and TRBJ1-2; D is uncertain. In germline, CDR1 is SQVTM, CDR2 ANQGSEA. CDR3 length: 14 amino acids. With 0 bases removed from V and 2 bases from J, the gap between germline ends came to 10 bases. CDR3 DNA sequence: TGCAGCGTTGAAGAAAGACCGCTCAACTATGGCTACACCTTC. Translated, it gives CSVEERPLNYGYTF.